Shown below are 4 T cell receptor beta chains from a single sample sequenced in a study of technical replicates of blood from a handful of donors. TCRdb's table, derived via immunoSEQ multiplex PCR, lists solely in-frame clones and lacks some. The sample records more than 65,000 clones, approximately 93% being singletons. Sequencing input: T cells isolated from PBMCs. These receptors all stem from a human donor in good health.

This rearrangement joins TRBV5-1 to TRBJ2-5; TRBD2 matches 7 bases. This CDR3 has 15 residues. Germline-derived CDR1 and CDR2 are SGHRS and YFSETQ. The ends lost 0 bases at V and 5 bases at J; junction bases unmatched: 7. The CDR3 spells CASSLAPGGIETQYF. The DNA of the CDR3 is TGCGCCAGCAGCTTGGCCCCGGGGGGAATTGAGACCCAGTACTTC.

This chain joins TRBV5-6 and TRBJ1-2; TRBD1 is a possible D gene (6 bases). This CDR3 is built from 12 residues. Germline V gene data show CDR1 as SGHDT and CDR2 as YYEEEE. V lost 3 bases and J lost 4, with 7 bases in between. For the CDR3, the DNA is TGTGCCAGCAGCTCGGACAGCTATGGCTACACCTTC. Residues: CASSSDSYGYTF.

This clone appeared a few times. V is TRBV6-1 and J is TRBJ1-2; 8 nucleotides line up with TRBD1. The CDR3 covers 18 residues. The J segment lost 2 bases and the V segment lost 3 bases, leaving 14 bases of the junction unmatched. Germline CDR1 is MNHNS and CDR2 is SASEGT. CDR3 protein: CASSETPGGGVRNYGYTF. For the CDR3, the DNA is TGTGCCAGCAGTGAGACTCCAGGGGGCGGAGTCCGAAACTATGGCTACACCTTC.

The chain carries TRBV11-3 and TRBJ2-1; TRBD2 aligns across 7 bases. The CDR3 covers 13 residues. With 4 bases clipped from V and 9 bases from J, the junction kept 6 bases outside the gene matches. In germline, CDR1 is SGHNT, CDR2 YENEEA. The CDR3 loop reads CASSSGGYGEQFF. The DNA of the CDR3 is TGTGCCAGCAGCTCCGGGGGGTATGGTGAGCAGTTCTTC.